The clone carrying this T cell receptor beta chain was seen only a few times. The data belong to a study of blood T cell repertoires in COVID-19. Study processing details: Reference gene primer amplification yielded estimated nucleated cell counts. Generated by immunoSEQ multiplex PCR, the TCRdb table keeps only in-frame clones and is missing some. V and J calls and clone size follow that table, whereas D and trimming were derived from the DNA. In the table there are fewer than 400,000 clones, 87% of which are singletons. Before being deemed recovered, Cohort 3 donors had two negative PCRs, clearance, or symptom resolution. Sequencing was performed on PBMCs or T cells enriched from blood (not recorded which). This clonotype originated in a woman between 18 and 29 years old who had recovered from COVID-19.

The CDR3 DNA is TGTGCCAGCATGACCCAGGCGGGTGGGGCCAACGTCCTGACTTTC. As protein: CASMTQAGGANVLTF. The rearrangement joins TRBV28 to TRBJ2-6, with D possibly being TRBD2 (5 bases). The CDR3 runs to 15 residues. Germline V gene data show CDR1 as MDHEN and CDR2 as SYDVKM. Trimming removed 7 bases from V and 3 bases from J, with 13 bases in between.